The present T cell receptor (beta chain) was sequenced within a study of T cell clonality in common variable immunodeficiency. Study-level points and caveats: CVID subjects shared fewer TCRbeta clones than healthy controls did.

The CDR3 spans 13 residues. V lost 6 bases, J lost 3 bases, and 8 bases stayed unmatched. Germline lookup yields CDR1 DFQATT and CDR2 SNEGSKA (reference sequence). This clone was counted at least ten times. Antigen specificity is unknown. The CDR3 end falls 3 residues outside the read, so it is completed with the germline J gene. Method: immunoSEQ multiplex PCR; TCRdb's copy keeps in-frame clones and lacks some. The sample shows 75,000 to 85,000 clones, no singletons; the ten largest hold around 0.8%. The genes are TRBV20-1 and TRBJ2-7; 7 bases align to TRBD2. Input material: peripheral blood mononuclear cells. This receptor was identified in a person between 18 and 70 years old in good health. CDR3 bases read: TGCAGTGCCATAGCACCTAGCGGCTACGAG. Translating it yields CSAIAPSGYE. In full, the CDR3 reads CSAIAPSGYEQYF.